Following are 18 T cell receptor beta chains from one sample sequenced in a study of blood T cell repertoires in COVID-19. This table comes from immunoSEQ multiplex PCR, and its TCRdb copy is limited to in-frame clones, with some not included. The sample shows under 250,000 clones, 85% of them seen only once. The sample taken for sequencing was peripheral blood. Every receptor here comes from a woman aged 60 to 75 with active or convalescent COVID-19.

CDR3 sequence reads: CASNRGTGAVGEQYF. Here the CDR3 DNA reads TGTGCCAGCAACCGGGGGACAGGGGCAGTCGGCGAGCAGTACTTC. The chain combines TRBV27 with TRBJ2-7; the match to TRBD1 covers 10 bases. The CDR3 covers 15 residues. V lost 7 bases and J lost 6; bases outside the gene matches: 12. The germline CDR1 and CDR2 sequences are MNHEY and SMNVEV (reference sequence).

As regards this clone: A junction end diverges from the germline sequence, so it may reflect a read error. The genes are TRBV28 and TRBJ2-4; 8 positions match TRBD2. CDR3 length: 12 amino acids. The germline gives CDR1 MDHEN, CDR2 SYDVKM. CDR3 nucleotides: TGTGCCAGCAGTCCCGGGGGGGGGCAGAGGCGGTTC. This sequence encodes CASSPGGGQRRF.

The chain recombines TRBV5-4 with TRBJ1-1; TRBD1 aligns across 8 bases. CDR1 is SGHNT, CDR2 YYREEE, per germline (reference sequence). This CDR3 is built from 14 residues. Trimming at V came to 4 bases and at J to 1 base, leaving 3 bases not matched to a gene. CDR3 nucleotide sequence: TGTGCCAGCAGCCTCGGGACAGGGAACACTGAAGCTTTCTTT. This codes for CASSLGTGNTEAFF.

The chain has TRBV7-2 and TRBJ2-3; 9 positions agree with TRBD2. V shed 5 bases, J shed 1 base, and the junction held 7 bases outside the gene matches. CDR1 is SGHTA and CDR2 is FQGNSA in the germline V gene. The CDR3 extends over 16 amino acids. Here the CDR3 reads CASSILAGMRTDTQYF. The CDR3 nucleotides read TGTGCCAGCAGCATCCTAGCGGGGATGCGCACAGATACGCAGTATTTT. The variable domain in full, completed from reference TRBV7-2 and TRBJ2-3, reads GAGVSQSPSNKVTEKGKDVELRCDPISGHTALYWYRQSLGQGLEFLIYFQGNSAPDKSGLPSDRFSAERTGGSVSTLTIQRTQQEDSAVYLCASSILAGMRTDTQYFGPGTRLTVL.

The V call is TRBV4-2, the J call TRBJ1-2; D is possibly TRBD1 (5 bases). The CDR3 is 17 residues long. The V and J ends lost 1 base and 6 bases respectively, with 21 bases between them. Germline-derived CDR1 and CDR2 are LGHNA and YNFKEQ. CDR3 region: CASSQVEASGIGDGYTF. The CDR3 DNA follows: TGTGCCAGCAGCCAAGTCGAGGCCTCCGGAATAGGGGATGGCTACACCTTC.

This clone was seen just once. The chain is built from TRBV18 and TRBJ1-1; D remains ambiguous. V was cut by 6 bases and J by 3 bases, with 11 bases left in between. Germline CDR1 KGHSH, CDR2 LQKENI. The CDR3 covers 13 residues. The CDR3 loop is CASSPVGYTEAFF. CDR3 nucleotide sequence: TGTGCCAGCTCTCCGGTGGGCTACACTGAAGCTTTCTTT.

The CDR3: CASSLQGRVGTEAFF. Written as DNA, the CDR3 is TGTGCCAGCAGTCTTCAGGGGAGGGTAGGCACTGAAGCTTTCTTT. This chain links TRBV27 with TRBJ1-1; D possibly corresponds to TRBD1 (6 bases). Trimming took off 5 bases at V and 4 bases at J, with 17 bases between the two ends. CDR1 is MNHEY, CDR2 SMNVEV, per germline (reference sequence). There are 15 residues in the CDR3.

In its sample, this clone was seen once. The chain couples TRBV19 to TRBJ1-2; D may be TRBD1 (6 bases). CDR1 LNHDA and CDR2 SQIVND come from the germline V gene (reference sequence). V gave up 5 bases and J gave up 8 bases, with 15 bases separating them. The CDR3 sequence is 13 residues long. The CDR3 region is CASSPGQRDGYTF. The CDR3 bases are TGTGCCAGTAGTCCCGGACAGCGGGACGGCTACACCTTC.

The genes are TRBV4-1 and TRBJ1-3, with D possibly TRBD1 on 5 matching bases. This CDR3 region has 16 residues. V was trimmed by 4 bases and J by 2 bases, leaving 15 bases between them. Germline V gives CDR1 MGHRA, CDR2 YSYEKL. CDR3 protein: CASSPTRWGAGNTIYF. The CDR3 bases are TGCGCCAGCAGCCCTACCAGGTGGGGGGCTGGAAACACCATATATTTT.

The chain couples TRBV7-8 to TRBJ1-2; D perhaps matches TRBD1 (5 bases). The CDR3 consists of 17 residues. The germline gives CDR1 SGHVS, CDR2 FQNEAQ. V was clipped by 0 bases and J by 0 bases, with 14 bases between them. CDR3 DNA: TGTGCCAGCAGCTTAGCCCGATGGCAGACAGCTAACTATGGCTACACCTTC. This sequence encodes CASSLARWQTANYGYTF.

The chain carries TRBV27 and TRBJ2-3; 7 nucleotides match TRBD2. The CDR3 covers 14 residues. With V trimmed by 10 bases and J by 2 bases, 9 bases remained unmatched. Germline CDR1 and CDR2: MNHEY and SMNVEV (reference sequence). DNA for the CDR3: TGTGCCACGTCTCCGGGACTATACACAGATACGCAGTATTTT. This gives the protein CATSPGLYTDTQYF.

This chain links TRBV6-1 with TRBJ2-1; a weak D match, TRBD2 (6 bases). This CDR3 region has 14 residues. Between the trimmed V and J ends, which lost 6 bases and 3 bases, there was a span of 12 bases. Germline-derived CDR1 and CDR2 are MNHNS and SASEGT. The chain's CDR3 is CASSKGLNYNEQFF. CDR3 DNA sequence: TGTGCCAGCAGCAAGGGACTCAACTACAATGAGCAGTTCTTC.

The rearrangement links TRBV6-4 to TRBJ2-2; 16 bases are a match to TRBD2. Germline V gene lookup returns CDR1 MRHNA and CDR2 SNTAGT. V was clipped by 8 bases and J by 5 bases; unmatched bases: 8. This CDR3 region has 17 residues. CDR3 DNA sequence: TGTGCCAGCCTGGAGGGACTAGCGGGGGGGCTTACCGGGGAGCTGTTTTTT. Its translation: CASLEGLAGGLTGELFF.

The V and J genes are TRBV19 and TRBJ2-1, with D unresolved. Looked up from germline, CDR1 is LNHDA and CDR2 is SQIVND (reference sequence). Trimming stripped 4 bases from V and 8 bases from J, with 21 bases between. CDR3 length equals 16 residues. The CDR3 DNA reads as TGTGCCAGTAGTACCCCCCTCCTGACTCCTAGTTATGAGCAGTTCTTC. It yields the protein CASSTPLLTPSYEQFF.

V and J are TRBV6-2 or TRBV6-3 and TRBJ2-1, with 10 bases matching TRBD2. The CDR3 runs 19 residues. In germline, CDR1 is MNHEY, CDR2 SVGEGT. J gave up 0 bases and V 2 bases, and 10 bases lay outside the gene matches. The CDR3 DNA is TGTGCCAGCAGTTACGGGGGTAGCGGGGGGTCGTCCTCCTACAATGAGCAGTTCTTC. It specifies CASSYGGSGGSSSYNEQFF.

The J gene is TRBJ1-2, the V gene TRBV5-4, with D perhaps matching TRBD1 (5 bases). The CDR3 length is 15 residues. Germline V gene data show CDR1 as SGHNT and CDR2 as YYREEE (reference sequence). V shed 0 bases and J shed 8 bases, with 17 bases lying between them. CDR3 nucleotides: TGTGCCAGCAGCTTGGCTTCGGGACTCCCGGAAGGCTACACCTTC. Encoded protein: CASSLASGLPEGYTF.

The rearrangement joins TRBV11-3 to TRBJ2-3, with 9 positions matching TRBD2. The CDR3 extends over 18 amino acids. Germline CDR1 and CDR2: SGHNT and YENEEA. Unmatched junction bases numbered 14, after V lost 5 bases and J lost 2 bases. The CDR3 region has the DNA TGTGCCAGCAGCCCGGGTGAGACTAGCGGAAAGCCCACAGATACGCAGTATTTT. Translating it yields CASSPGETSGKPTDTQYF. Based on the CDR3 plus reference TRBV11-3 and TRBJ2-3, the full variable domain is EAGVVQSPRYKIIEKKQPVAFWCNPISGHNTLYWYLQNLGQGPELLIRYENEEAVDDSQLPKDRFSAERLKGVDSTLKIQPAELGDSAVYLCASSPGETSGKPTDTQYFGPGTRLTVL.

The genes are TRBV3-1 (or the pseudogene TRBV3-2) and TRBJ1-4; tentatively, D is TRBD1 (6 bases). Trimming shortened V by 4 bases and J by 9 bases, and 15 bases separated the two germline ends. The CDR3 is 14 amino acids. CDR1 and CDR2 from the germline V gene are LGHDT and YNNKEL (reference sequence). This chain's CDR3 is CASSRQDIGQKLFF. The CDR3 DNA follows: TGTGCCAGCAGCCGACAGGATATAGGACAAAAACTGTTTTTT.